This T cell receptor beta chain is drawn from a study of blood T cells in healthy people across ages. The use of a sample-barcoded 5' primer and a J-beta primer mix characterized a second PCR of roughly 6 to 11 cycles. In TCRdb, the 5' RACE reads were re-called with MiXCR into one record per CDR3 protein. The table shows under 950,000 distinct CDR3 sequences, with approximately 22% occurring only once. As regards this clonotype: Its cognate antigen is unknown.

J gave up 5 bases and V 5 bases, and 10 bases lay outside the gene matches. CDR1 and CDR2 from the germline V gene are DFQATT and SNEGSKA (reference sequence). The CDR3 has 15 amino acids. Study-level findings and limits: With age, beta diversity per million T cells declined roughly linearly, significantly by about 37.

The sequenced sample consisted of blood. The chain employs TRBV20-1 and TRBJ2-2; 8 nucleotides agree with TRBD1. This TCR came from a man between 65 and 85 years old in good health. CDR3 sequence: CSAGRAGGVTGELFF. In DNA, the CDR3 is TGCAGTGCTGGTAGAGCAGGGGGCGTAACCGGGGAGCTGTTTTTT.